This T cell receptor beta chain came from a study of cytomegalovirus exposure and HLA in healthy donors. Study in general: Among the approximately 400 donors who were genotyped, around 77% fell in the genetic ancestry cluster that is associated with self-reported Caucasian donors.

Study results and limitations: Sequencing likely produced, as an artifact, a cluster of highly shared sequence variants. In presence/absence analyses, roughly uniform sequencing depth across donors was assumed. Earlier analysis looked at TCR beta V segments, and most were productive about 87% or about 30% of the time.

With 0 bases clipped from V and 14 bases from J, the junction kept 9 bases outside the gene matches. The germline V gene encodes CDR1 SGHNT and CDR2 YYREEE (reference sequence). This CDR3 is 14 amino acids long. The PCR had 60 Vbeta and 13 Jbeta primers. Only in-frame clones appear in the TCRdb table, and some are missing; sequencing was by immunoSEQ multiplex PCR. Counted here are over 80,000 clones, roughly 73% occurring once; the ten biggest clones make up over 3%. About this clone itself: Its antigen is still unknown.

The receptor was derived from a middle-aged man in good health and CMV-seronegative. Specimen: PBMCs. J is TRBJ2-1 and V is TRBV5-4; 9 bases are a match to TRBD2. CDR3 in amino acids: CASSLDSGGTREFF. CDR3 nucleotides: TGTGCCAGCAGCTTGGATAGCGGGGGAACGAGGGAGTTCTTC.